The 5 T cell receptor beta chains below all came from one sample that was sequenced in a study of ipilimumab plus nivolumab after autologous stem cell transplantation. Assay: immunoSEQ multiplex PCR; the TCRdb copy retains only in-frame clones and omits some. The repertoire includes over 15,000 clones, around 80% of them detected once, and about a third sits in the top ten. The sequenced sample was PBMCs, obtained in a trial of ipilimumab plus nivolumab as post-transplant consolidation. These receptors all stem from a male donor with diffuse large B-cell lymphoma.

This chain connects TRBV6-1 to TRBJ2-3; TRBD2 aligns across 10 bases. The CDR3 covers 15 residues. The ends lost 4 bases at V and 5 bases at J; junction bases unmatched: 6. CDR1 and CDR2 from the germline V gene are MNHNS and SASEGT. In DNA form, the CDR3 reads TGTGCCAGCAGTGTGAGCGGGGGGGCCGGAGATACGCAGTATTTT. It translates to CASSVSGGAGDTQYF.

This rearrangement joins TRBV18 to TRBJ2-7, with 11 nucleotides matching TRBD2. The germline V gene has CDR1 KGHSH and CDR2 LQKENI. V lost 3 bases, J lost 0 bases, and 4 bases stayed unmatched. The CDR3 runs to 16 residues. CDR3 sequence (DNA): TGTGCCAGCTCACCGGGTAGCGGGGGGGCCTCCTACGAGCAGTACTTC. Amino acids: CASSPGSGGASYEQYF. Using reference TRBV18 and TRBJ2-7 for the parts outside the CDR3, the full variable domain is NAGVMQNPRHLVRRRGQEARLRCSPMKGHSHVYWYRQLPEEGLKFMVYLQKENIIDESGMPKERFSAEFPKEGPSILRIQQVVRGDSAAYFCASSPGSGGASYEQYFGPGTRLTVT.

V and J are TRBV5-1 and TRBJ1-2; perhaps TRBD1 as D (5 bases). Germline V gene sequence: CDR1 SGHRS, CDR2 YFSETQ. This CDR3 is built from 14 residues. Trimming left V 3 bases short and J 4 bases short, with 13 bases between. The CDR3 is CASSSSGGVYGYTF. The CDR3 DNA follows: TGCGCCAGCAGCTCGAGCGGGGGAGTCTATGGCTACACCTTC. The variable domain in full, completed from reference TRBV5-1 and TRBJ1-2, reads KAGVTQTPRYLIKTRGQQVTLSCSPISGHRSVSWYQQTPGQGLQFLFEYFSETQRNKGNFPGRFSGRQFSNSRSEMNVSTLELGDSALYLCASSSSGGVYGYTFGSGTRLTVV.

The rearrangement links TRBV7-3 to TRBJ2-7; D is undetermined. CDR1 SGHTA and CDR2 FQGTGA come from the germline V gene. Trimming removed 5 bases at V and 3 bases at J, with 17 bases between. The CDR3 length is 15 residues. The CDR3 DNA is TGTGCCAGCAGCCCCCCGGCAGCTACAGTCTACGAGCAGTACTTC. Translated: CASSPPAATVYEQYF. Full variable domain (remainder filled in from reference TRBV7-3 and TRBJ2-7): GAGVSQTPSNKVTEKGKYVELRCDPISGHTALYWYRQSLGQGPEFLIYFQGTGAADDSGLPNDRFFAVRPEGSVSTLKIQRTERGDSAVYLCASSPPAATVYEQYFGPGTRLTVT.

This clone was recorded once. The chain couples TRBV15 to TRBJ2-7, with a weak D call TRBD2 (6 bases). Germline CDR1 is LNHNV and CDR2 is YYDKDF (reference sequence). The CDR3 loop spans 15 amino acids. The V end was cut by 1 base, the J end by 7 bases, with 17 bases between. This CDR3 is CATSRGVVGGREQYF. The CDR3 DNA reads as TGTGCCACCAGCAGAGGGGTAGTCGGGGGAAGAGAGCAGTACTTC.